What follows are 22 T cell receptor beta chains derived from one specimen sequenced in a study of blood T cell repertoires in COVID-19 (dated by TCRdb to about 2020). Library creation used the immunoSEQ multiplex PCR assay. This immuneACCESS table, as held by TCRdb, lists in-frame sequences with V and J called but not all clones. Of the missing ones, under half trace to an unresolved V gene in checked studies; the others have no known cause. This sample is represented by more than 95,000 clones; about 79% of them were singletons. The top ten constitute 2.5% to 3.5% of the sample. What was sequenced was peripheral blood. These receptors originate from an elderly woman with active or convalescent COVID-19.

The chain is built from TRBV29-1 and TRBJ2-1, with 9 bases that match TRBD2. Unmatched junction bases numbered 0, after V lost 7 bases and J lost 5 bases. The CDR3 runs 11 residues. Germline V gene sequence: CDR1 SQVTM, CDR2 ANQGSEA. The DNA of the CDR3 is TGCAGCGGACTAGCGGACAATGAGCAGTTCTTC. It encodes CSGLADNEQFF.

This rearrangement joins TRBV28 to TRBJ1-1; 7 nucleotides agree with TRBD1. Per germline, CDR1 MDHEN and CDR2 SYDVKM. V shed 3 bases, J shed 10 bases, and the junction held 5 bases outside the gene matches. This CDR3 region has 12 residues. The CDR3 DNA reads as TGTGCCAGCAGTTTCCGCAGGACAGGAGCTTTCTTT. Its protein product is CASSFRRTGAFF.

The chain carries TRBV21-1 and TRBJ1-3; the table gives TRBD1 as D, unverified against the DNA. TRBV21-1 has pseudogene status. This CDR3 has 15 amino acids. The CDR3 loop is CASSTGTQSGNTIYF. The CDR3 DNA reads TGTGCCAGCAGCACGGGGACACAATCTGGAAACACCATATATTTT.

This clone was counted a single time. This sequence joins TRBV6-1 and TRBJ2-5, with D possibly TRBD1 on 5 matching bases. V gave up 2 bases and J gave up 1 base, with 14 bases separating them. Looked up from germline, CDR1 is MNHNS and CDR2 is SASEGT. The CDR3 length is 16 residues. The CDR3 DNA reads as TGTGCCAGCAGTGAATGGTCCAGCAGGGCCCAAGAGACCCAGTACTTC. It encodes CASSEWSSRAQETQYF.

This chain links TRBV28 with TRBJ2-7, with D unresolved. The CDR3 length is 11 residues. CDR1 is MDHEN, CDR2 SYDVKM, per germline. Trimming took off 7 bases at V and 4 bases at J, with 8 bases between the two ends. CDR3 bases: TGTGCCAGCACCGAGAAATACGAGCAGTACTTC. It yields the protein CASTEKYEQYF.

This clone was counted once. The chain joins TRBV27 to TRBJ2-2, with TRBD1 matching over 8 bases. The CDR3 extends over 18 amino acids. V was pared by 5 bases and J by 0 bases, with 11 bases of the junction left unmatched. CDR1 is MNHEY and CDR2 is SMNVEV in the germline V gene (reference sequence). The CDR3, as DNA: TGTGCCAGCAGTCGCCGCCGGGGACAGGTCGCGAACACCGGGGAGCTGTTTTTT. Translated: CASSRRRGQVANTGELFF.

The chain links TRBV28 to TRBJ1-1, with no clear D. CDR3 size: 14 residues. V dropped 3 bases and J dropped 1 base, with 9 bases sitting between them. Looked up from germline, CDR1 is MDHEN and CDR2 is SYDVKM. The CDR3 sequence is CASSFWEANTEAFF. The DNA for the CDR3 is TGTGCCAGCAGTTTCTGGGAGGCGAACACTGAAGCTTTCTTT.

This clone has just one count. The rearrangement joins TRBV3-1 (or the pseudogene TRBV3-2) to TRBJ1-3; TRBD1 might be the D (5 bases). Germline V gene data show CDR1 as LGHDT and CDR2 as YNNKEL (reference sequence). This CDR3 spans 14 amino acids. Trimming took 3 bases from V and 5 from J, leaving 11 bases between them. The CDR3 coding sequence is TGTGCCAGCAGCCAGGGGGGTGGTCGAAACACCATATATTTT. Translating it yields CASSQGGGRNTIYF.

The V call is TRBV30, the J call TRBJ1-5; no reliable D call. Germline assignment: CDR1 GTSNPN and CDR2 SVGIG (reference sequence). The CDR3 is made up of 13 amino acids. With 1 base removed from V and 6 bases from J, the gap between germline ends came to 10 bases. This CDR3 is CAWSGEVSQPQHF. CDR3 sequence (DNA): TGTGCCTGGAGTGGCGAGGTGAGTCAGCCCCAGCATTTT. Using reference TRBV30 and TRBJ1-5 for the parts outside the CDR3, the full variable domain is SQTIHQWPATLVQPVGSPLSLECTVEGTSNPNLYWYRQAAGRGLQLLFYSVGIGQISSEVPQNLSASRPQDRQFILSSKKLLLSDSGFYLCAWSGEVSQPQHFGDGTRLSIL.

The chain has TRBV29-1 and TRBJ1-5, with 9 bases that match TRBD1. The germline gives CDR1 SQVTM, CDR2 ANQGSEA. The CDR3 totals 13 residues. The J segment lost 4 bases and the V segment lost 6 bases, leaving 4 bases of the junction unmatched. Here the CDR3 reads CSVGGQGNQPQHF. CDR3 bases: TGCAGCGTGGGCGGACAGGGGAATCAGCCCCAGCATTTT.

This clone has a single count. V gene TRBV30 combines with J gene TRBJ1-2; D ambiguous. The germline gives CDR1 GTSNPN, CDR2 SVGIG (reference sequence). The V end lost 0 bases, the J end lost 8 bases, and 13 bases lay between the germline ends. There are 13 residues in the CDR3. CDR3 coding DNA: TGTGCCTGGAGTGTACTACGTGGAAGCGGCTACACCTTC. Translation gives CAWSVLRGSGYTF.

DNA of the CDR3: TGTGCCAGCAGCTCGGGACTAGGCGGGACAGATACGCAGTATTTT. Translating it yields CASSSGLGGTDTQYF. The chain links TRBV6-4 to TRBJ2-3; TRBD2 aligns across 8 bases. Germline V CDR1 and CDR2: MRHNA, SNTAGT. The CDR3 runs to 15 residues. Trimming cost V 6 bases and J 3 bases; bases outside gene matches: 8.

This rearrangement joins TRBV4-1 to TRBJ1-3; 9 bases map to TRBD1. V lost 1 base and J lost 8; bases outside the gene matches: 12. This CDR3 region has 17 residues. The germline gives CDR1 MGHRA, CDR2 YSYEKL. The CDR3 DNA is TGCGCCAGCAGCCAAGCGAACTACCGGGACAGGGTGGACACCATATATTTT. Translated: CASSQANYRDRVDTIYF.

The chain couples TRBV7-9 to TRBJ1-1; 7 bases map to TRBD1. The germline V gene has CDR1 SEHNR and CDR2 FQNEAQ (reference sequence). V shed 2 bases and J 7 bases; nucleotides not matched to a gene: 1. This CDR3 contains 12 residues. In DNA, the CDR3 is TGTGCCAGCAGCTTATCAGGGGGTGAAGCTTTCTTT. Translation: CASSLSGGEAFF.

In nucleotides, the CDR3 is TGTGCCTGGAGTGTAATGTTGGCTGGCACAGATACGCAGTATTTT. As protein: CAWSVMLAGTDTQYF. The chain is built from TRBV30 and TRBJ2-3; D remains unclear. This CDR3 is 15 amino acids long. The germline gives CDR1 GTSNPN, CDR2 SVGIG (reference sequence). The V end lost 0 bases, the J end lost 1 base, and 11 bases lay between the germline ends.

The chain joins TRBV7-2 to TRBJ1-5, with 8 positions matching TRBD1. CDR1 is SGHTA, CDR2 FQGNSA, per germline. V was pared by 2 bases and J by 3 bases, with 3 bases of the junction left unmatched. The CDR3 sequence is 15 residues long. In DNA, the CDR3 is TGTGCCAGCAGCTTAAGACAGGGGTTCAATCAGCCCCAGCATTTT. Its translation: CASSLRQGFNQPQHF. The full variable domain, its missing parts supplied by reference TRBV7-2 and TRBJ1-5, is GAGVSQSPSNKVTEKGKDVELRCDPISGHTALYWYRQSLGQGLEFLIYFQGNSAPDKSGLPSDRFSAERTGGSVSTLTIQRTQQEDSAVYLCASSLRQGFNQPQHFGDGTRLSIL.

V usage is TRBV5-4 and J usage is TRBJ1-2; the D gene is possibly TRBD1 (6 bases). CDR1 is SGHNT and CDR2 is YYREEE in the germline V gene (reference sequence). V was pared by 2 bases and J by 1 base, with 12 bases between. The CDR3 is made up of 15 amino acids. CDR3 amino acids: CASSFGQGHNYGYTF. The CDR3 nucleotides read TGTGCCAGCAGCTTCGGGCAGGGACATAACTATGGCTACACCTTC.

This rearrangement joins TRBV28 to TRBJ2-1; a weak D match, TRBD2 (6 bases). Between the trimmed V and J ends, which lost 5 bases and 8 bases, there was a span of 22 bases. This CDR3 has 16 residues. Germline CDR1 reads MDHEN; CDR2 reads SYDVKM. This CDR3 is CASSLLQTSKRDEQFF. DNA of the CDR3: TGTGCCAGCAGTCTCCTACAGACTAGTAAGCGGGATGAGCAGTTCTTC. Variable domain in full (rest from reference TRBV28 and TRBJ2-1): DVKVTQSSRYLVKRTGEKVFLECVQDMDHENMFWYRQDPGLGLRLIYFSYDVKMKEKGDIPEGYSVSREKKERFSLILESASTNQTSMYLCASSLLQTSKRDEQFFGPGTRLTVL.

V usage is TRBV28 and J usage is TRBJ2-1; tentatively, D is TRBD2 (5 bases). V was clipped by 7 bases and J by 5 bases, with 9 bases between them. The CDR3 loop spans 12 amino acids. The germline gives CDR1 MDHEN, CDR2 SYDVKM. CDR3 DNA sequence: TGTGCCAGCAACCGACTAAACAATGAGCAGTTCTTC. It specifies CASNRLNNEQFF.

The chain combines TRBV6-2 or TRBV6-3 with TRBJ2-5; 8 positions agree with TRBD1. CDR3 length equals 17 residues. With 0 bases clipped from V and 3 bases from J, the junction kept 9 bases outside the gene matches. CDR1 MNHEY and CDR2 SVGEGT come from the germline V gene. Here the CDR3 reads CASSYSMPGGRKETQYF. DNA for the CDR3: TGTGCCAGCAGTTACTCGATGCCAGGGGGCAGGAAAGAGACCCAGTACTTC.

A few counts support this clone. J is TRBJ2-7 and V is TRBV5-1; no clear D. The germline V gene encodes CDR1 SGHRS and CDR2 YFSETQ. This CDR3 region has 11 residues. V lost 4 bases, J lost 6 bases, and 8 bases lay in between. CDR3 residues: CASSMASEQYF. CDR3 DNA: TGCGCCAGCAGCATGGCTAGCGAGCAGTACTTC. Full variable domain (remainder filled in from reference TRBV5-1 and TRBJ2-7): KAGVTQTPRYLIKTRGQQVTLSCSPISGHRSVSWYQQTPGQGLQFLFEYFSETQRNKGNFPGRFSGRQFSNSRSEMNVSTLELGDSALYLCASSMASEQYFGPGTRLTVT.

J is TRBJ2-7 and V is TRBV7-2, with D possibly TRBD1 on 6 matching bases. Germline CDR1 reads SGHTA; CDR2 reads FQGNSA. There are 14 residues in the CDR3. Trimming cost V 2 bases and J 0 bases, with 8 bases left between them. CDR3 amino acids: CASSLQGSSYEQYF. CDR3 coding DNA: TGTGCCAGCAGCTTACAGGGGAGCTCCTACGAGCAGTACTTC.